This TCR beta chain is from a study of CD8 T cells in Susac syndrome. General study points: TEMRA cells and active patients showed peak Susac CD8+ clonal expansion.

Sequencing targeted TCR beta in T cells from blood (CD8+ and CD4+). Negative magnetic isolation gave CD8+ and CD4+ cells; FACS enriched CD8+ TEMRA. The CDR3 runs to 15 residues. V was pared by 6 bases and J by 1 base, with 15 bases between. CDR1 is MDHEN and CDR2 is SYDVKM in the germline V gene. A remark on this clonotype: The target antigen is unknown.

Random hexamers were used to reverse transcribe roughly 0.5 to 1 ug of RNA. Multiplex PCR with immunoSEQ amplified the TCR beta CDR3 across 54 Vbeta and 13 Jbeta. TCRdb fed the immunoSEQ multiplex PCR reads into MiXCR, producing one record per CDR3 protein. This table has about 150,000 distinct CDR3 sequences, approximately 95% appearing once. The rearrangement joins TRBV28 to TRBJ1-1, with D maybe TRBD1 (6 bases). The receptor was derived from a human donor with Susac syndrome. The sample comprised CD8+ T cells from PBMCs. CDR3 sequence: CASRPLRGRNTEAFF. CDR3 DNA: TGTGCCAGCAGGCCCCTCAGGGGAAGGAACACTGAAGCTTTCTTT.